A single sample is the source of the 4 T cell receptor beta chains below, sequenced in a study of a mutant IDH1 vaccine in newly diagnosed glioma. The protocol was immunoSEQ multiplex PCR, while the TCRdb copy is restricted to in-frame clones and leaves out a portion. The sample comprises some 50,000 clones, more than 80% of which are singletons, and 2% to 2.5% rests with the top ten. Time point meaning: baseline, week 1 (first vaccination visit). The treatment: pre-vaccination baseline after standard-of-care therapy. This specimen consisted of PBMCs, obtained from a glioma patient treated with radiotherapy, temozolomide or both. The receptors originated from a man aged 35 to 55 with glioma.

In regard to this clone: Germline and junction disagree at one end, which may indicate a read error. CDR3 in DNA: TGTGCTAGCAGCTCGCAGGGGGCGGGCGAGCAGTACTTC. Residues: CASSSQGAGEQYF. The V gene is TRBV7-7, the J gene TRBJ2-7; 8 bases are shared with TRBD1. The CDR3 is 13 amino acids. Germline lookup yields CDR1 SSHAT and CDR2 FNYEAQ (reference sequence).

This rearrangement joins TRBV12-5 to TRBJ2-3; D is perhaps TRBD2 (5 bases). The germline V gene has CDR1 LGHNT and CDR2 FRNRAP. The CDR3 runs 15 residues. V lost 6 bases to trimming and J lost 8 bases, with 21 bases between them. CDR3 DNA sequence: TGTGCTAGTGGGGACTCTGACGATAAGGGTATTACGCAGTATTTT. It codes for CASGDSDDKGITQYF.

This clone appeared once. This specimen includes other DNA sequences encoding the same CDR3. The J gene is TRBJ2-3, the V gene TRBV5-1; D call uncertain. The germline V gene encodes CDR1 SGHRS and CDR2 YFSETQ. With 2 bases removed from V and 2 bases from J, the gap between germline ends came to 3 bases. CDR3 size: 12 residues. CDR3 amino acids: CASSFATDTQYF. The CDR3 DNA reads TGCGCCAGCAGCTTTGCCACAGATACGCAGTATTTT. The whole variable domain, remainder taken from reference TRBV5-1 and TRBJ2-3, is KAGVTQTPRYLIKTRGQQVTLSCSPISGHRSVSWYQQTPGQGLQFLFEYFSETQRNKGNFPGRFSGRQFSNSRSEMNVSTLELGDSALYLCASSFATDTQYFGPGTRLTVL.

The J gene is TRBJ2-7, the V gene TRBV19; D may match TRBD1 or TRBD2 (5 bases each). Trimming left V 3 bases short and J 2 bases short, with 14 bases between. The V gene's germline CDR1 is LNHDA and CDR2 SQIVND (reference sequence). CDR3 length: 15 residues. This CDR3 is CASSIHKGTTYEQYF. Written as DNA, the CDR3 is TGTGCCAGTAGTATTCATAAAGGGACGACCTACGAGCAGTACTTC.